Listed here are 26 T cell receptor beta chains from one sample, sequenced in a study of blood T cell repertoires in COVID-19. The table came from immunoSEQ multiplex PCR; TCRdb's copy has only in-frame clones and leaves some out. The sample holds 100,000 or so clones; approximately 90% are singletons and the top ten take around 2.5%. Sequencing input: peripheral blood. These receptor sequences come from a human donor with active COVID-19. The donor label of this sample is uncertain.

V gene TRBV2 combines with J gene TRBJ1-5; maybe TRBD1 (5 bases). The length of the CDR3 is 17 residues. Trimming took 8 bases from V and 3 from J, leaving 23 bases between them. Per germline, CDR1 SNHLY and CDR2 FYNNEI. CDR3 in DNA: TGTGCCAGCGGTCGAGAGGGGAGCGGGTGGGTCAATCAGCCCCAGCATTTT. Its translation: CASGREGSGWVNQPQHF.

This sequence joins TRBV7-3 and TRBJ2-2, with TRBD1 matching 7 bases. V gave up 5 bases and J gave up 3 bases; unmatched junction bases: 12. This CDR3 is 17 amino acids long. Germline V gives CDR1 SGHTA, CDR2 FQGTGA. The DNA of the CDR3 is TGTGCCAGCAGCGAAACTCTCGGGACAGCCGACACCGGGGAGCTGTTTTTT. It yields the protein CASSETLGTADTGELFF. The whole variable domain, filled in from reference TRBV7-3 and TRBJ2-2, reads GAGVSQTPSNKVTEKGKYVELRCDPISGHTALYWYRQSLGQGPEFLIYFQGTGAADDSGLPNDRFFAVRPEGSVSTLKIQRTERGDSAVYLCASSETLGTADTGELFFGEGSRLTVL.

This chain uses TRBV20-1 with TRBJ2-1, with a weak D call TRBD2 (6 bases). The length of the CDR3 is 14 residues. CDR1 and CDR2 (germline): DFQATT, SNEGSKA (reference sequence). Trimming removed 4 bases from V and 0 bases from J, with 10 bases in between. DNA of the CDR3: TGCAGTGCTAATGACGGGAGCTCCTACAATGAGCAGTTCTTC. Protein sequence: CSANDGSSYNEQFF.

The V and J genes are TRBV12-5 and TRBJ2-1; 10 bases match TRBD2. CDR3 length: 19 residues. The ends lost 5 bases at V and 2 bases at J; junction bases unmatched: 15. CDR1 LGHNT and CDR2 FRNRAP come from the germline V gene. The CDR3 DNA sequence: TGTGCTAGTGGTCCGCTCGGACTAGCGGATCATCCAACCTACAATGAGCAGTTCTTC. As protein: CASGPLGLADHPTYNEQFF.

CDR3 loop: CASSLGGGSLNQPQHF. DNA for the CDR3: TGTGCCAGCAGCTTAGGTGGTGGGAGTCTGAATCAGCCCCAGCATTTT. The J gene is TRBJ1-5, the V gene TRBV7-2; D remains unclear. CDR1 is SGHTA and CDR2 is FQGNSA in the germline V gene. V gave up 1 base and J gave up 4 bases, with 14 bases separating them. The CDR3 consists of 16 residues.

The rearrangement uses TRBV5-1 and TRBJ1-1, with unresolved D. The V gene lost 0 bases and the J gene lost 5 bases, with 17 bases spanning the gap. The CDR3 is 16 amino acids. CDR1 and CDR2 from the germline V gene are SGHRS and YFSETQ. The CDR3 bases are TGCGCCAGCAGCTTGGGAAATCCTACCCTGGTAACTGAAGCTTTCTTT. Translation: CASSLGNPTLVTEAFF.

The CDR3 spells CATSKGDRSYEQYF. The CDR3 nucleotides are TGTGCCACCAGCAAGGGTGACAGGTCCTACGAGCAGTACTTC. The genes are TRBV15 and TRBJ2-7; D may be TRBD1 (6 bases). The germline V and J ends were trimmed by 4 bases and 1 base, with 11 bases remaining between them. Germline CDR1 is LNHNV and CDR2 is YYDKDF (reference sequence). The CDR3 loop spans 14 amino acids.

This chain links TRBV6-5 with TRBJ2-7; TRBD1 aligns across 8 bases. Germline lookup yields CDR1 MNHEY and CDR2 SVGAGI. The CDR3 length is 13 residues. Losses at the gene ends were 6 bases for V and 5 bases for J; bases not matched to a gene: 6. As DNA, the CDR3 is TGTGCCAGCAGACGGACAGGGTCCCACGAGCAGTACTTC. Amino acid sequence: CASRRTGSHEQYF.

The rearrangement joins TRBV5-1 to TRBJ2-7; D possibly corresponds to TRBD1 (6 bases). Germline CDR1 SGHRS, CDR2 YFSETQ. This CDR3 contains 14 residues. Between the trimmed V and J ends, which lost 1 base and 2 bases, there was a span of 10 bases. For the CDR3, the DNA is TGCGCCAGCAGCTTGCAGGGGATGACCTACGAGCAGTACTTC. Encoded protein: CASSLQGMTYEQYF. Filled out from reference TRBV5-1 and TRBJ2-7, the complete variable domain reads KAGVTQTPRYLIKTRGQQVTLSCSPISGHRSVSWYQQTPGQGLQFLFEYFSETQRNKGNFPGRFSGRQFSNSRSEMNVSTLELGDSALYLCASSLQGMTYEQYFGPGTRLTVT.

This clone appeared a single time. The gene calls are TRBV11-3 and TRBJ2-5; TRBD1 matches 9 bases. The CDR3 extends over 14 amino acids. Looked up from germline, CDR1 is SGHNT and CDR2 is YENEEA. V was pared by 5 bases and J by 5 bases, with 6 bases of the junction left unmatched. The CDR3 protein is CASSTGQGLETQYF. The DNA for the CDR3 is TGTGCCAGCAGCACCGGACAGGGGCTGGAGACCCAGTACTTC.

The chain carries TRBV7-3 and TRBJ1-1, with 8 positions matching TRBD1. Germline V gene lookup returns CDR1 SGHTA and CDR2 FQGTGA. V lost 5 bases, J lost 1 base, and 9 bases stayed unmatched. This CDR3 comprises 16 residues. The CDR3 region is CASSPMRQGKNTEAFF. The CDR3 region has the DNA TGTGCCAGCAGCCCGATGAGACAGGGGAAGAACACTGAAGCTTTCTTT.

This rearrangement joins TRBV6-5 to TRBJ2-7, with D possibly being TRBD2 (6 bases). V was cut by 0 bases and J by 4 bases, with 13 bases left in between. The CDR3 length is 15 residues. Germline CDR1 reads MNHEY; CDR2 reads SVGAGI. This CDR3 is CASSYSYGEEYEQYF. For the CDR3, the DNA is TGTGCCAGCAGTTACTCGTACGGGGAGGAGTACGAGCAGTACTTC.

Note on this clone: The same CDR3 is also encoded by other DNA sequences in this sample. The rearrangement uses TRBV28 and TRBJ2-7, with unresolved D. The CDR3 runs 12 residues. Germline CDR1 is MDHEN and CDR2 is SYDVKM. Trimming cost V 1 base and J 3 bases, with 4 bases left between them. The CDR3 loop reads CASSLSGYEQYF. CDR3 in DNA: TGTGCCAGCAGTTTATCAGGCTACGAGCAGTACTTC.

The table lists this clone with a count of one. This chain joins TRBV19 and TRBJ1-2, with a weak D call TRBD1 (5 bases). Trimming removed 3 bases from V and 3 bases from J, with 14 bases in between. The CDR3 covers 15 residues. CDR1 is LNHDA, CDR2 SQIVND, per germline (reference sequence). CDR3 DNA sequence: TGTGCCAGTAGTATGTCTGGGGCGTCGGACTATGGCTACACCTTC. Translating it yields CASSMSGASDYGYTF.

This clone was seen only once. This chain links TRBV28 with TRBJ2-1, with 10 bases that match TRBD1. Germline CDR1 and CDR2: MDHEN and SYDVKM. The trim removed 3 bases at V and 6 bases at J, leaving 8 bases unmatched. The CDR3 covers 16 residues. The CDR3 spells CASSLEGQGFSNEQFF. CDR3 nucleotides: TGTGCCAGCAGTTTGGAGGGACAGGGGTTTTCCAATGAGCAGTTCTTC.

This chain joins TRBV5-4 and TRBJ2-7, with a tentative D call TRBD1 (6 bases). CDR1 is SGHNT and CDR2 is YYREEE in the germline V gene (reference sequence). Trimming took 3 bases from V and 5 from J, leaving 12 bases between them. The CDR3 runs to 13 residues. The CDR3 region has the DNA TGTGCCAGCAGCTCAGGGGAAGTCGACGAGCAGTACTTC. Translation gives CASSSGEVDEQYF.

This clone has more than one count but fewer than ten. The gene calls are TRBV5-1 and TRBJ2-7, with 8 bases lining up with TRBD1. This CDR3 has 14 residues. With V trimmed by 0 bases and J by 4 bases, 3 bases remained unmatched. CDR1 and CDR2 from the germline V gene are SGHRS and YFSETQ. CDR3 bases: TGCGCCAGCAGCTTGGGGACAGGGCCGTACGAGCAGTACTTC. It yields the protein CASSLGTGPYEQYF.

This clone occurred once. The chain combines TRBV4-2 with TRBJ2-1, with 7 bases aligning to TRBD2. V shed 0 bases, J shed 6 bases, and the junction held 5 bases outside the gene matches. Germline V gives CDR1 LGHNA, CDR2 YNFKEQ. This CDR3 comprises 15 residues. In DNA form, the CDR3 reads TGTGCCAGCAGCCAAGACGCAGCGGGACGCAATGAGCAGTTCTTC. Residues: CASSQDAAGRNEQFF.

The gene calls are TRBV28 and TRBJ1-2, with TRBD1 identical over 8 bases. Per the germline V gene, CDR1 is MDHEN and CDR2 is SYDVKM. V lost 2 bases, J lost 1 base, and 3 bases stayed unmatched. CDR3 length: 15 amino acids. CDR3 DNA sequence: TGTGCCAGCAGTTTAAGGACAGGGCATAACTATGGCTACACCTTC. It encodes CASSLRTGHNYGYTF.

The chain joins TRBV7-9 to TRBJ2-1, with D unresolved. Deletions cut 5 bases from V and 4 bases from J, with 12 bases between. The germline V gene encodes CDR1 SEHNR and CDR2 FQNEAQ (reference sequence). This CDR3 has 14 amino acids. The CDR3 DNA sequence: TGTGCCAGCAGCCTCAGTACAGCATACAATGAGCAGTTCTTC. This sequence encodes CASSLSTAYNEQFF. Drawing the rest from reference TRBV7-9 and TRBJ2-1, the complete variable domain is DTGVSQNPRHKITKRGQNVTFRCDPISEHNRLYWYRQTLGQGPEFLTYFQNEAQLEKSRLLSDRFSAERPKGSFSTLEIQRTEQGDSAMYLCASSLSTAYNEQFFGPGTRLTVL.

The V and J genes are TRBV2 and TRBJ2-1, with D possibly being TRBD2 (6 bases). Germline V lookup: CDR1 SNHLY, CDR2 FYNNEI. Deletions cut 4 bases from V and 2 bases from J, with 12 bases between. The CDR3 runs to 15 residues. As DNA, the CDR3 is TGTGCCAGCAGTGGGGGGGTGACACCCTACAATGAGCAGTTCTTC. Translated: CASSGGVTPYNEQFF.

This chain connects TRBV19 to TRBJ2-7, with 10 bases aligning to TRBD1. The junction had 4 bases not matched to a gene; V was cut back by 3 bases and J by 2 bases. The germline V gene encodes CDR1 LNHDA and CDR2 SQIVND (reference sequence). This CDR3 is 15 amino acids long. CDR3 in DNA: TGTGCCAGTAGTATCGGGACAGGGGAAACCTACGAGCAGTACTTC. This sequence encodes CASSIGTGETYEQYF.

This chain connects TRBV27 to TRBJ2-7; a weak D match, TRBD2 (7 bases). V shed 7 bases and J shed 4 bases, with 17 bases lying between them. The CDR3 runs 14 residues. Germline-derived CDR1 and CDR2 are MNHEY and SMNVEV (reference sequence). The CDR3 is CASIRQAGDYEQYF. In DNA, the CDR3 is TGTGCCAGCATTCGACAGGCGGGAGATTACGAGCAGTACTTC.

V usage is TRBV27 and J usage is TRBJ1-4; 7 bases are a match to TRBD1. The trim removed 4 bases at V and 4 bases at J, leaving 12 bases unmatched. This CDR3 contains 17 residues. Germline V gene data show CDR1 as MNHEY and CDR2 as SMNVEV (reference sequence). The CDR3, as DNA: TGTGCCAGCAGTTCCCCGGGACAGACACTGCGTAATGAAAAACTGTTTTTT. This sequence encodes CASSSPGQTLRNEKLFF.

The DNA of the CDR3 is TGTGCCAGCAGCGCGGGGGGGCGGGATACGCAGTATTTT. Its protein product is CASSAGGRDTQYF. The V call is TRBV27, the J call TRBJ2-3; TRBD2 agrees at 9 bases. Germline V gene sequence: CDR1 MNHEY, CDR2 SMNVEV (reference sequence). This CDR3 has 13 amino acids. The V segment lost 6 bases and the J segment 6 bases; nucleotides outside the gene matches: 4.

Written as DNA, the CDR3 is TGTGCCAGCAGACTCGCTAGCGGCTCCTACAATGAGCAGTTCTTC. Translated, it gives CASRLASGSYNEQFF. The rearrangement joins TRBV21-1 to TRBJ2-1; TRBD2, as called in the table, went unchecked against the DNA. TRBV21-1 is tagged as a pseudogene. CDR3 length: 15 amino acids.